The T cell receptor beta chain described here comes from a study of T cells in Graves' hyperthyroidism and ophthalmopathy (dated by TCRdb to between 2018 and 2021). For context, the study as a whole: Peripheral blood was collected at initial diagnosis, before any treatment. In over five Graves' hyperthyroidism patients, the study also compared T-cell repertoires from thyroid tissue with T-cell repertoires from blood. A discovery cohort of approximately 97 patients, fewer than 50 with Graves' ophthalmopathy and approximately 55 with stable Graves' hyperthyroidism, was used to find distinguishing TCR V-J signatures. TCR Vbeta CDR3 sequencing of 135 peripheral blood samples (over 40 ophthalmopathy, under 80 hyperthyroidism and roughly 17 progressor patients) is reported in the paper. After blood sampling, hyperthyroidism patients were treated with methimazole at a starting dose of 30 mg daily, and ophthalmopathy patients were treated with high-dose intravenous methylprednisolone. For training and testing, the 95 to 100 patients in the discovery cohort were randomly divided in a 7:3 ratio. An independent validation cohort of around 20 hyperthyroidism patients and approximately 16 patients who later progressed to ophthalmopathy tested prospective prediction of ophthalmopathy.

In this sample, this clonotype turned up a few times. No antigen is known for it. Per-base quality was not reported, and no clone a single base away is much larger than it. Including cysteine and phenylalanine, the CDR3 has 14 amino acids. Only the CDR3 region is kept as DNA, spanning 42 bases read in frame from base 1. Relative to germline, V is 1 base shorter and J is 7 bases shorter, with 8 bases between their ends. Ophthalmopathy patients had moderately to severely active disease, Clinical Activity Score of at least 3, NOSPECS grade of at least 4, and duration under 3 months. Exclusion was applied to patients with uncontrolled infections, other autoimmune diseases, pregnancy or lactation. Clinical symptoms, serum thyroxine and TRAb, thyroid ultrasound, and orbital computed tomography formed the basis for the diagnoses. PBMCs were separated from under 11 ml of fresh peripheral blood using Ficoll-Paque density gradient centrifugation. Total RNA was extracted with Trizol reagent, and quality was checked on an Agilent 2100 Bioanalyzer.

The TCR beta CDR3 regions were amplified from the RNA transcripts. The first round of RT-PCR for the TCR CDR3 was performed with the HTBI primer set and the Qiagen OneStep RT-PCR kit. Libraries were constructed in a second round of multiplex PCR, after which size selection and purification were performed. Libraries were sequenced paired-end with 100 bp reads on an Illumina HiSeq2000. In the paper's pipeline: SOAPnuke was used to process the raw data, throwing out any read that contained adapters or uncalled bases, had a mean Phred below 15, or lacked an exact constant-primer or identifier match. High-quality paired reads were merged using COPE v1.2.5, and each unique nucleotide sequence was defined as a clonotype. MiTCR v1.1 was used to align the clonotypes against IMGT TRBV, TRBD and TRBJ reference segments. The analysis included only V-J combinations with a frequency above 0.0001, which together covered around 99% of the repertoires. The TCS score was defined as F50 (clonal expansion) divided by E x V (chaos), with BLOSUM62-based TCRdist calculated between CDR3 peptides within each V-J. Welch's t-statistics and random forest reduced 514 V-J features to 10 to 15, which were used in a naive Bayes classifier (R e1071). The raw public data were reprocessed by TCRdb itself: fastp quality trimming at Q25, MiXCR clonotype calling, in-frame beta chains only. For every CDR3 protein sequence, its rows merge into one entry that carries the most common genes and DNA. In this record, the V and J calls reflect TCRdb's handling and not the investigators' own analysis. This sample gives hundreds of thousands of distinct CDR3 sequences in total; roughly a sixth of them show up just once. Roughly 3% of the sample comes from the top ten.

Overall study outcomes, separate from this receptor: Sample size was not statistically predetermined, and blinding of investigators to group allocation was not performed. During validation, the model predicted progression to ophthalmopathy a median of around 6 months ahead of onset, with almost 71% sensitivity and more than 72% specificity. Ophthalmopathy was separated from stable hyperthyroidism by a 13 V-J signature model, with just over 85% sensitivity and around 81% specificity obtained in cross-validation and 80%/75% obtained in testing. Blood samples also contained most of the expanded thyroid clonotypes (frequency above 0.001), which suggests that blood repertoires may reflect thyroid immune responses.

Rearrangement joined TRBV12-3 or TRBV12-4 to TRBJ1-6; no D segment can be confidently identified. Sequencing was done on a sample of blood. The source is a woman in her 40s with Graves' ophthalmopathy. The DNA is TGTGCCAGCAGTTTAGGGACTCCAAATTCACCCCTCCACTTT. This codes for CASSLGTPNSPLHF.